Listed here are 7 T cell receptor beta chains from one sample, sequenced in a study of cytomegalovirus exposure and HLA in healthy donors. 13 Jbeta primers and 60 Vbeta primers were used for the PCR. The table came from immunoSEQ multiplex PCR; TCRdb's copy has only in-frame clones and leaves some out. The repertoire includes approximately 210,000 clones, about 75% of them detected once, and 1.5% to 2% sits in the top ten. Sequencing was carried out using PBMCs. The receptors shown here come from a male donor in good health and CMV-seronegative.

V and J are TRBV28 and TRBJ1-1; 7 nucleotides match TRBD1. The CDR3 is 18 amino acids. The germline V gene encodes CDR1 MDHEN and CDR2 SYDVKM. Unmatched junction bases numbered 16, after V lost 5 bases and J lost 1 base. The CDR3 here is CASSAPDRARGTNTEAFF. The DNA of the CDR3 is TGTGCCAGCAGTGCTCCTGACAGGGCCAGGGGGACGAACACTGAAGCTTTCTTT. The variable domain in full, with the rest retrieved from reference TRBV28 and TRBJ1-1, is DVKVTQSSRYLVKRTGEKVFLECVQDMDHENMFWYRQDPGLGLRLIYFSYDVKMKEKGDIPEGYSVSREKKERFSLILESASTNQTSMYLCASSAPDRARGTNTEAFFGQGTRLTVV.

The gene calls are TRBV20-1 and TRBJ1-2, with 9 bases matching TRBD1. The V gene's germline CDR1 is DFQATT and CDR2 SNEGSKA (reference sequence). The length of the CDR3 is 11 residues. V dropped 7 bases and J dropped 8; count of bases not matched to a gene: 5. The CDR3 protein is CSVQGAEGYTF. For the CDR3, the DNA is TGCAGTGTACAGGGGGCTGAAGGCTACACCTTC.

The chain is built from TRBV7-2 and TRBJ2-7; D not certain. This CDR3 contains 13 residues. Between the trimmed V and J ends, which lost 2 bases and 6 bases, there was a span of 11 bases. Germline loops: CDR1 SGHTA, CDR2 FQGNSA. The CDR3: CASSLTIVPEQYF. The CDR3 DNA sequence: TGTGCCAGCAGCTTAACCATAGTCCCCGAGCAGTACTTC.

This clone has only a few counts. This sample includes further DNA sequences coding for the same CDR3. The chain is built from TRBV5-1 and TRBJ1-4; tentatively, D is TRBD1 (6 bases). The CDR3 is 17 residues long. Between the trimmed V and J ends, which lost 0 bases and 2 bases, there was a span of 14 bases. Germline values: CDR1 SGHRS, CDR2 YFSETQ. As DNA, the CDR3 is TGCGCCAGCAGCTTGGGGGCAGGGGTTTCGACTAATGAAAAACTGTTTTTT. Encoded protein: CASSLGAGVSTNEKLFF.

V and J are TRBV9 and TRBJ2-2; 7 nucleotides match TRBD1. The CDR3 runs to 15 residues. V lost 3 bases and J lost 2; bases outside the gene matches: 4. Germline lookup yields CDR1 SGDLS and CDR2 YYNGEE. Written as DNA, the CDR3 is TGTGCCAGCAGCGCGACAGGGCGAAACACCGGGGAGCTGTTTTTT. This encodes CASSATGRNTGELFF.

The chain joins TRBV7-9 to TRBJ2-7, with 10 bases that match TRBD1. Germline V gene sequence: CDR1 SEHNR, CDR2 FQNEAQ (reference sequence). V shed 3 bases and J 6 bases; nucleotides not matched to a gene: 2. This CDR3 has 13 amino acids. CDR3 sequence reads: CASSLTGGAEQYF. CDR3 nucleotides: TGTGCCAGCAGCTTGACAGGGGGCGCCGAGCAGTACTTC. The full variable domain, with the rest looked up from reference TRBV7-9 and TRBJ2-7, is DTGVSQNPRHKITKRGQNVTFRCDPISEHNRLYWYRQTLGQGPEFLTYFQNEAQLEKSRLLSDRFSAERPKGSFSTLEIQRTEQGDSAMYLCASSLTGGAEQYFGPGTRLTVT.

J is TRBJ2-1 and V is TRBV4-2, with a weak D call TRBD2 (5 bases). Germline V gene lookup returns CDR1 LGHNA and CDR2 YNFKEQ. CDR3 length: 18 residues. The V and J ends lost 4 bases and 0 bases respectively, with 19 bases between them. The chain's CDR3 is CASSPLRSGQSSYNEQFF. CDR3 DNA sequence: TGTGCCAGCAGCCCTCTACGCAGCGGCCAAAGCTCCTACAATGAGCAGTTCTTC.